This T cell receptor (beta chain) came from a study of blood T cell repertoires in COVID-19. Whole-study context: Collection of acute and convalescent COVID-19 samples took place in the United States, Italy and Spain.

As handled by the study authors: Estimates of nucleated cell counts were drawn from the amplification of reference gene primers. Profiled with immunoSEQ multiplex PCR; TCRdb holds only in-frame clones, not every one. V and J calls and clone size are given by that table; D and trimming were obtained from the DNA. The top ten clones hold around 4.2% of a sample with some 250,000 clones, about 90% of them seen once. Participants spanned ages about 18 to 90 years and resided in 20 to 30 US areas. Cohort placement rested on clinical history that participants reported themselves. This CDR3 has 13 amino acids. The germline V and J ends were trimmed by 3 bases and 1 base, with 6 bases remaining between them. In germline, CDR1 is MNHEY, CDR2 SVGEGT.

The material sequenced was PBMCs or T cells enriched from blood (not recorded which). The genes are TRBV6-2 or TRBV6-3 and TRBJ1-1, with D unclear. This TCR derives from a woman aged 25 to 39 with acute COVID-19. The CDR3 coding sequence is TGTGCCAGCAGTTATGTGGCGAACACTGAAGCTTTCTTT. Its protein product is CASSYVANTEAFF.